This T cell receptor beta chain was identified during a study of control samples from healthy donors and cancer patients. This CDR3 contains 17 residues. Per germline, CDR1 SNHLY and CDR2 FYNNEI. Regarding this clone: A much larger clone is a single base away; this may be a read error. The same CDR3 can be traced to other DNA sequences in this sample.

The table came from immunoSEQ multiplex PCR; TCRdb's copy has only in-frame clones and leaves some out. The table includes 100,000 to 150,000 clones, 75% to 95% detected once. This clonotype was sampled from a middle-aged man in good health. This sequence joins TRBV2 and TRBJ2-3; D is unclear. Sequencing used blood. CDR3 sequence reads: CVSSEQGMARSTDTQYF. CDR3 sequence (DNA): TGTGTCAGCAGCGAACAAGGGATGGCGAGAAGCACAGATACGCAGTATTTT. Filled out from reference TRBV2 and TRBJ2-3, the complete variable domain reads EPEVTQTPSHQVTQMGQEVILRCVPISNHLYFYWYRQILGQKVEFLVSFYNNEISEKSEIFDDQFSVERPDGSNFTLKIRSTKLEDSAMYFCVSSEQGMARSTDTQYFGPGTRLTVL.